This T cell receptor (beta chain) was recorded in a study of beta chain features in type 1 diabetes. At the level of the study: Age, gender and cell yields were similar between patients and healthy donors.

This clone appeared a few times. Its antigen is not known. Notes on the study in general: Sequencing from cDNA could over-represent high-TCR-expressing cells. With patients and controls alike, PCR might favor shorter templates to an equal degree.

Every bit of the isolated RNA underwent reverse transcription, so sequencing read expressed TCRB transcripts. Reads from naive, central memory and regulatory T cell samples averaged approximately 3.7 million. The data were produced by immunoSEQ multiplex PCR, yet TCRdb's version contains in-frame clones alone and is incomplete. Here the sample spans 900,000 or so clones, around a sixth being singletons. With 4 bases removed from V and 0 bases from J, the gap between germline ends came to 8 bases. CDR1 and CDR2 (germline): LGHNA, YSLEER. This CDR3 has 14 amino acids. Sequencing input: naive CD4+ T cells from blood. The rearrangement joins TRBV4-3 to TRBJ2-3, with a tentative D call TRBD2 (5 bases). The sequence was collected from a woman aged 18-29 years in good health. CDR3 residues: CASSRDYSTDTQYF. In nucleotides, the CDR3 is TGCGCCAGCAGCCGCGACTACAGCACAGATACGCAGTATTTT.